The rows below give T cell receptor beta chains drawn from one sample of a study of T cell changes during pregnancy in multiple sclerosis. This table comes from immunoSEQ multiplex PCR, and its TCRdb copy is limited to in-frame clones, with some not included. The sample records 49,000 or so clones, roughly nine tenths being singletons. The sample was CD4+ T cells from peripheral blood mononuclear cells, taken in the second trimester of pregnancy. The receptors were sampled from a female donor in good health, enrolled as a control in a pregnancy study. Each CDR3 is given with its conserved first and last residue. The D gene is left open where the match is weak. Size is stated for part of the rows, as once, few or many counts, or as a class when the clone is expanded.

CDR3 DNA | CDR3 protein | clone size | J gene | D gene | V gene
TGTGCCAGCAGCTTAGGACCGGGGGAGACCCAGTACTTC | CASSLGPGETQYF | NA | TRBJ2-5 | NA | TRBV11-3
TGTGCCAGCGGGGCTAGCGGGCGCACAGATACGCAGTATTTT | CASGASGRTDTQYF | NA | TRBJ2-3 | TRBD2 | TRBV7-9
TGTGCCATCACCGGGGGTATGGGGCCCGGGTGGGAGCAGTACTTC | CAITGGMGPGWEQYF | once | TRBJ2-7 | NA | TRBV10-3
TGTGCCAGCAGCTCCGGGACAGGGGAAGTCAGTGAGCAGTTCTTC | CASSSGTGEVSEQFF | NA | TRBJ2-1 | TRBD1 | TRBV7-9
TGTGCCAGCAGCAAGGACATATACAATGAGCAGTTCTTC | CASSKDIYNEQFF | NA | TRBJ2-1 | NA | TRBV5-5
TGTGCCAGCAGCTGGGGACAGGCAGACTACGAGCAGTACTTC | CASSWGQADYEQYF | NA | TRBJ2-7 | TRBD1 | TRBV7-9
TGTGCCAGCAGTTATGGACTAGCGGGTCAGACCCAGTACTTC | CASSYGLAGQTQYF | NA | TRBJ2-5 | TRBD2 | TRBV6-5
TGTGCCAGCTCACCACAGAACATTAACTATGGCTACACCTTC | CASSPQNINYGYTF | NA | TRBJ1-2 | NA | TRBV18
TGTGCCAGCAGTGGGAGTCGAGATACGCAGTATTTT | CASSGSRDTQYF | NA | TRBJ2-3 | NA | TRBV6-1
TGTGCCAGCAGCCTCGGCTTCCGGAGCTCCTATAATTCACCCCTCCACTTT | CASSLGFRSSYNSPLHF | NA | TRBJ1-6 | NA | TRBV27
TGCGCCAGCAGCCCCGGGACTAGCGGCCTCGGTAATGAGCAGTTCTTC | CASSPGTSGLGNEQFF | NA | TRBJ2-1 | TRBD2 | TRBV4-3
TGTGCCTGGAGTCAAGCGGGGGGAGAGACCCAGTACTTC | CAWSQAGGETQYF | NA | TRBJ2-5 | TRBD2 | TRBV30
TGTGCCAGCAGCTTATATGCAGGGGCGGCGAGCACTGAAGCTTTCTTT | CASSLYAGAASTEAFF | NA | TRBJ1-1 | NA | TRBV7-9
TGTGCCAGCAGCTTAATGACAGGGCTGACGAACACTGAAGCTTTCTTT | CASSLMTGLTNTEAFF | NA | TRBJ1-1 | TRBD1 | TRBV11-2
TGTGCCAGTAGTGCACCGGGACAGGGATCGGGTGGCTACACCTTC | CASSAPGQGSGGYTF | once | TRBJ1-2 | TRBD1 | TRBV19
TGTGCCAGCAGAACGACTAGCGGGGACTACGAGCAGTACTTC | CASRTTSGDYEQYF | NA | TRBJ2-7 | TRBD2 | TRBV6-5
TGTGCCAGCGGGACAGGGATGGCTGGGGCCAACGTCCTGACTTTC | CASGTGMAGANVLTF | NA | TRBJ2-6 | TRBD1 | TRBV2
TGTGCCAGCAGCTCCCCGTATAGGGGCCGAGAGAACACTGAAGCTTTCTTT | CASSSPYRGRENTEAFF | NA | TRBJ1-1 | NA | TRBV7-9
TGTGCCAGCAGCTTACCGGGACTAGTCACAGATACGCAGTATTTT | CASSLPGLVTDTQYF | NA | TRBJ2-3 | TRBD2 | TRBV5-6
TGCGCCAGCAGCTTGGGAGCCAGGGTAAATGAAAAACTGTTTTTT | CASSLGARVNEKLFF | NA | TRBJ1-4 | NA | TRBV5-1
TGTGCCAGCAGCTCACAATCACAGGGGGCAGGCACTGAAGCTTTCTTT | CASSSQSQGAGTEAFF | once | TRBJ1-1 | TRBD1 | TRBV11-3
TGTGCCAGCAGCGTAGGGGGAGGACTGAACACTGAAGCTTTCTTT | CASSVGGGLNTEAFF | NA | TRBJ1-1 | NA | TRBV9
TGTGCCAGCATCATGTGGGGCAGGGGTAATGGAAACACCATATATTTT | CASIMWGRGNGNTIYF | once | TRBJ1-3 | NA | TRBV7-9
TGTGCCAGCAGCTTGCTGAGATCTGGAAACACCATATATTTT | CASSLLRSGNTIYF | NA | TRBJ1-3 | NA | TRBV7-2
TGCGCCAGCAGCCAAATAGACAGGGGAGGTGAAAAACTGTTTTTT | CASSQIDRGGEKLFF | NA | TRBJ1-4 | TRBD1 | TRBV4-3
TGTGCCAGCAGCCGATCCGGGACAGACAACTATGGCTACACCTTC | CASSRSGTDNYGYTF | NA | TRBJ1-2 | TRBD1 | TRBV7-2
TGTGCCAGCAGCCCCCTTCGGCAGCGGGGGGGCCTAAGCACAGATACGCAGTATTTT | CASSPLRQRGGLSTDTQYF | NA | TRBJ2-3 | TRBD2 | TRBV7-2
TGTGCCAGCACCAGGGGGGGGACAGGGACAGATACGCAGTATTTT | CASTRGGTGTDTQYF | NA | TRBJ2-3 | TRBD1 | TRBV7-2
TGTGCCAGCAGCCTGGACAGGGCCGAAGCTTTCTTT | CASSLDRAEAFF | few | TRBJ1-1 | TRBD1 | TRBV11-3
TGCGCCAGCAGCCCGCAGGGGGCGCAGAACACCGGGGAGCTGTTTTTT | CASSPQGAQNTGELFF | NA | TRBJ2-2 | TRBD1 | TRBV4-3
TGTGCCAGCAGGGGCGACAGGGGAGAGACCCAGTACTTC | CASRGDRGETQYF | NA | TRBJ2-5 | TRBD1 | TRBV6-6
TGTGCCAGCAGCCAACAGGGGGCGCTTAATTCACCCCTCCACTTT | CASSQQGALNSPLHF | NA | TRBJ1-6 | TRBD1 | TRBV7-2
TGTGCCAGCAGTTTTCGTTCAGGGGTCAGCAATCAGCCCCAGCATTTT | CASSFRSGVSNQPQHF | NA | TRBJ1-5 | NA | TRBV27
TGTGCCAGCAGCTTCCGCGCAGGACAGGGATACATGAACACTGAAGCTTTCTTT | CASSFRAGQGYMNTEAFF | NA | TRBJ1-1 | TRBD1 | TRBV7-3
TGTGCCAGCAGCCCGTTTAGCGGGGGCCCAGATACGCAGTATTTT | CASSPFSGGPDTQYF | NA | TRBJ2-3 | TRBD2 | TRBV11-3
TGTGCCTGGAGTGCGGGTCGGCCTAACTATGGCTACACCTTC | CAWSAGRPNYGYTF | NA | TRBJ1-2 | NA | TRBV30
TGTGCCAGCAGCGTAGAGGGACAGGGGGCTACTGGAAACACCATATATTTT | CASSVEGQGATGNTIYF | NA | TRBJ1-3 | TRBD1 | TRBV9
TGTGCCAGCTCAGTAACCGGGACAGAAAATGAAAAACTGTTTTTT | CASSVTGTENEKLFF | once | TRBJ1-4 | TRBD1 | TRBV18
TGCGCCAGCAGCCAAGACAGGGGTGGCTCCCCTCGAGCTTTCTTT | CASSQDRGGSPRAFF | NA | TRBJ1-1 | NA | TRBV4-1
TGTGCCAGCTCACCACCGAGCGGGTCCTACGAGCAGTACTTC | CASSPPSGSYEQYF | NA | TRBJ2-7 | NA | TRBV18
TGCGCCAGCAGCCAAGAGGACAGGGGGTACACTGAAGCTTTCTTT | CASSQEDRGYTEAFF | few | TRBJ1-1 | TRBD1 | TRBV4-3
TGTGCCAGTAGTATAGCAGGGTACACTGAAGCTTTCTTT | CASSIAGYTEAFF | few | TRBJ1-1 | NA | TRBV19
TGTGCCAGCTCACCAACGACAGGGTACAATGGCTACACCTTC | CASSPTTGYNGYTF | once | TRBJ1-2 | TRBD1 | TRBV18
TGTGCCAGCAGCCCCCGGGACAGGGGGCGAGAAAAACTGTTTTTT | CASSPRDRGREKLFF | NA | TRBJ1-4 | TRBD1 | TRBV11-3
TGTGCCAGCTCACCACGGCTAGCGGGGGGCCCTTACGAGCAGTACTTC | CASSPRLAGGPYEQYF | NA | TRBJ2-7 | TRBD2 | TRBV18
TGCAGCGTTCAACAGAACAGGGCCTCTGGGGCCAACGTCCTGACTTTC | CSVQQNRASGANVLTF | NA | TRBJ2-6 | NA | TRBV29-1
TGCGCCAGCAGCCCGTCCGGGACAGGGAACTATGGCTACACCTTC | CASSPSGTGNYGYTF | NA | TRBJ1-2 | TRBD1 | TRBV4-3
TGTGCCAGCAGCTTGGAAGCCCCTTTCTCTGGAAACACCATATATTTT | CASSLEAPFSGNTIYF | NA | TRBJ1-3 | NA | TRBV5-6
TGTGCCAGCAGCTTGCGGGGGGGACGGGAGACCCAGTACTTC | CASSLRGGRETQYF | NA | TRBJ2-5 | TRBD2 | TRBV9
TGTGCCAGCACACCGGGACAGGCCCCTAATGAAAAACTGTTTTTT | CASTPGQAPNEKLFF | NA | TRBJ1-4 | TRBD1 | TRBV6-5
TGTGCCAGCAGCCCTAGAGGACTAGCGGGGGGCCAAGAGACCCAGTACTTC | CASSPRGLAGGQETQYF | NA | TRBJ2-5 | TRBD2 | TRBV4-2
TGTGCCAGCAGCCCGGGGGGGGTTTGGATTAATACGCAGTATTTT | CASSPGGVWINTQYF | NA | TRBJ2-3 | TRBD2 | TRBV14
TGTGCCAGCAGCGTAGGTGAGGGAATCCCTGGAAACACCATATATTTT | CASSVGEGIPGNTIYF | NA | TRBJ1-3 | NA | TRBV9
TGTGCCAGCAGCCCCCACATCGGAGAGAACACTGAAGCTTTCTTT | CASSPHIGENTEAFF | NA | TRBJ1-1 | NA | TRBV9
TGTGCCAGCAGCCCCCCGACAGGGCGTTCACCCCTCCACTTT | CASSPPTGRSPLHF | NA | TRBJ1-6 | TRBD1 | TRBV7-8
TGTGCCACCAGCAGAGTGGGCGCCAGGACAGAAGCTTTCTTT | CATSRVGARTEAFF | NA | TRBJ1-1 | NA | TRBV15
TGTGCCAGCAGCGGGGGACAGGGGATTTGGGGTGACACTGAAGCTTTCTTT | CASSGGQGIWGDTEAFF | NA | TRBJ1-1 | TRBD1 | TRBV5-6
TGCGCCAGCAGCCGAGGACACGACACCGGGGAGCTGTTTTTT | CASSRGHDTGELFF | NA | TRBJ2-2 | NA | TRBV4-1
TGTGCCAGCAGTTTAAATCAGGCTTATGGCTACACCTTC | CASSLNQAYGYTF | NA | TRBJ1-2 | NA | TRBV27
TGTGCCAGCACCGAGGGTATCTCCTACAATGAGCAGTTCTTC | CASTEGISYNEQFF | NA | TRBJ2-1 | NA | TRBV13